The rows below give T cell receptor beta chains drawn from one sample of a study of blood T cell repertoires in COVID-19. Clones were sequenced by immunoSEQ multiplex PCR, and TCRdb holds only the in-frame ones, with some missing. The sample has 110,000 to 150,000 clones, about four fifths seen once; the top ten hold roughly 3%. Material for sequencing was peripheral blood. All receptors come from a woman of 80 years or more with acute or convalescent COVID-19. CDR3s include the opening cysteine and the closing phenylalanine or tryptophan. D genes are given only for firm matches. A clone size is listed for some rows: how often the clone was seen (once, few, many), or a class if it is expanded.

D gene	V gene	J gene	clone size	CDR3 DNA	CDR3 protein
-	TRBV15	TRBJ1-1	-	TGTGCCACCAGCAGGGGCTACGACACTGAAGCTTTCTTT	CATSRGYDTEAFF
TRBD1	TRBV9	TRBJ2-3	-	TGTGCCAGCAGCGCCGACAGGGTCCTCACAGATACGCAGTATTTT	CASSADRVLTDTQYF
TRBD1	TRBV6-6	TRBJ2-1	few	TGTGCCAGCCTTAGACAGGGACGGGACAATGAGCAGTTCTTC	CASLRQGRDNEQFF
TRBD1	TRBV7-2	TRBJ2-5	-	TGTGCCAGCAGCTGGGACAGCCAAGGGACCCAGTACTTC	CASSWDSQGTQYF
TRBD1	TRBV5-1	TRBJ1-2	-	TGCGCCAGCAGCGCAGGGACAGGGTACTATGGCTACACCTTC	CASSAGTGYYGYTF
-	TRBV9	TRBJ1-5	-	TGTGCCAGCAGACCAGGAGGCGGTGTTCAGCCCCAGCATTTT	CASRPGGGVQPQHF
TRBD2	TRBV13	TRBJ2-1	-	TGTGCCAGCAGCGCCTGGACTAGCGGGGGTAATGAGCAGTTCTTC	CASSAWTSGGNEQFF
-	TRBV28	TRBJ1-3	-	TGTGCCAGCAGTTTCTCGGGGGTAGAATTCGGAAACACCATATATTTT	CASSFSGVEFGNTIYF
-	TRBV6-5	TRBJ1-1	-	TGTGCCAGCAGTTACGGGGCCACTGAAGCTTTCTTT	CASSYGATEAFF
-	TRBV6-5	TRBJ1-4	-	TGTGCCAGCAGTTACGGTGACAGGACTAATGAAAAACTGTTTTTT	CASSYGDRTNEKLFF
-	TRBV3-1/TRBV3-2	TRBJ1-1	once	TGTGCCAGCAGCCCAGTAAGGGGTACGGCTTTCTTT	CASSPVRGTAFF
-	TRBV7-6	TRBJ2-7	-	TGTGCCAGCAGCTCCCGGTCAATCGAGCAGTACTTC	CASSSRSIEQYF
-	TRBV6-1	TRBJ1-6	-	TGTGCTAGCAGTGAACGGCAGGGTACTTCACCCCTCCACTTT	CASSERQGTSPLHF
-	TRBV13	TRBJ2-7	-	TGTGCCAGCAGCTCAGATTTGGGACTCATGAAGGAGCAGTACTTC	CASSSDLGLMKEQYF
TRBD1	TRBV19	TRBJ1-4	-	TGTGCCAGTAGTACCCGACAGGGGGGACCTGAAAAACTGTTTTTT	CASSTRQGGPEKLFF
-	TRBV5-1	TRBJ1-4	-	TGCGCCAGCAGCTTGGGTGGGCATAGGACAGCTAATGAAAAACTGTTTTTT	CASSLGGHRTANEKLFF
TRBD1	TRBV6-5	TRBJ2-2	-	TGTGCCAGCAGTTATATGGGACAGGGGTGGACCGGGGAGCTGTTTTTT	CASSYMGQGWTGELFF
TRBD2	TRBV2	TRBJ2-1	-	TGTGCCAGCAGTACTAGCGGGGTGGCCAATGAGCAGTTCTTC	CASSTSGVANEQFF
-	TRBV4-1	TRBJ1-5	-	TGCGCCAGCAGCCAAGAGGGGGCAGGCAATCAGCCCCAGCATTTT	CASSQEGAGNQPQHF
-	TRBV1	TRBJ2-3	-	TGCACCAGCAGACCGGGACAGGGGGCATTGAGGAGCACAGATACGCAGTATTTT	CTSRPGQGALRSTDTQYF
-	TRBV11-2	TRBJ2-3	-	TGTGCCAGCAGCCCGAGCGGAGATACGCAGTATTTT	CASSPSGDTQYF
TRBD2	TRBV27	TRBJ2-7	-	TGTGCCAGCAGTTTGGGGGGGACCTACGAGCAGTACTTC	CASSLGGTYEQYF
TRBD1	TRBV7-9	TRBJ1-6	few	TGTGCCAGCAGCTTGGTGAGACAGGGGCTGTCCTATAATTCACCCCTCCACTTT	CASSLVRQGLSYNSPLHF
TRBD1	TRBV18	TRBJ1-2	-	TGTGCCAGCTCACCAGGGACAGGCACGATTGGCTACACCTTC	CASSPGTGTIGYTF
TRBD2	TRBV10-3	TRBJ2-7	-	TGTGCCATCAGGGGACTAGCGGGGGTCGGGGAGCAGTACTTC	CAIRGLAGVGEQYF
TRBD2	TRBV4-1	TRBJ2-1	-	TGCGCCAGCAGCCAGGAACTAGCGGGGGGTACATATGAGCAGTTCTTC	CASSQELAGGTYEQFF
-	TRBV20-1	TRBJ2-5	-	TGCAGTGCTAGTATAGGCGGGGAGACCCAGTACTTC	CSASIGGETQYF
-	TRBV27	TRBJ1-2	once	TGTGCCAGCAGTTTAAGTCTTGGCTACTATGGCTACACCTTC	CASSLSLGYYGYTF
TRBD1	TRBV7-9	TRBJ2-7	-	TGTGCCAGCAGCCCTTGGGACAGCTCCTACGAGCAGTACTTC	CASSPWDSSYEQYF
TRBD1	TRBV5-1	TRBJ2-7	-	TGCGCCAGCAGCTTGGGGGACAGGGACGAGCAGTACTTC	CASSLGDRDEQYF
-	TRBV6-6	TRBJ1-1	-	TGTGCCAGCAGTTACGCAGGGGTTTTCACTGAAGCTTTCTTT	CASSYAGVFTEAFF
TRBD2	TRBV7-8	TRBJ2-7	-	TGTGCCAGCAGCTCTCGGGGGGGAGCCTACGAGCAGTACTTC	CASSSRGGAYEQYF
TRBD1	TRBV11-2	TRBJ2-7	-	TGTGCCAGCAGCCCCGGACAGGGCGCCTACGAGCAGTACTTC	CASSPGQGAYEQYF
TRBD2	TRBV5-1	TRBJ2-1	-	TGCGCCAGCAGCTTGGGACTAGCGGGGGGGCTCAATGAGCAGTTCTTC	CASSLGLAGGLNEQFF
-	TRBV9	TRBJ1-1	-	TGTGCCAGCAGCGTAATTGGGGGGACCAACACTGAAGCTTTCTTT	CASSVIGGTNTEAFF
-	TRBV7-3	TRBJ1-6	-	TGTACCAGCAGCGCCGGCGGGGGAAGGGCGTCACCCCTCCACTTT	CTSSAGGGRASPLHF
TRBD1	TRBV6-5	TRBJ1-1	-	TGTGCCAGCAGCCGAAACAGGGGCCCCACTGAAGCTTTCTTT	CASSRNRGPTEAFF
TRBD1	TRBV18	TRBJ1-1	-	TGTGCCAGCCTACCGGACAGGGGGGCTGAAGCTTTCTTT	CASLPDRGAEAFF
-	TRBV7-8	TRBJ1-6	-	TGTGCCAGCAGCTTTGGGTCCGGGGGGTCCTATAATTCACCCCTCCACTTT	CASSFGSGGSYNSPLHF
-	TRBV7-3	TRBJ2-2	-	TGTGCCAGCAGCCCCGTGGGGGGAAAGGCCGGGGAGCTGTTTTTT	CASSPVGGKAGELFF
-	TRBV3-1/TRBV3-2	TRBJ2-7	-	TGTGCCAGCAGCCCCACCCTGGCAGGGGTCTCCTACGAGCAGTACTTC	CASSPTLAGVSYEQYF